A selection of T cell receptor beta chains follows, all from one sample in a study of blood T cell repertoires in COVID-19. Profiled with immunoSEQ multiplex PCR; TCRdb holds only in-frame clones, not every one. Of tens of thousands of clones in the sample, 80% to 90% are singletons; the top ten hold more than 15%. The sample consisted of peripheral blood. Source of these receptors: a woman aged 60-75 years with COVID-19, enrolled during active disease. Both conserved end residues are part of each CDR3. Fields, in order: clone size, D gene, J gene, V gene, CDR3 protein, CDR3 DNA. A D gene is named only where the DNA matches it firmly. The listing skips clone size in some rows; elsewhere it reads once, few, many or a size class.

-,TRBD1,TRBJ2-7,TRBV12-5,CASGPGQPYEQYF,TGTGCTAGCGGACCGGGACAGCCCTACGAGCAGTACTTC
-,-,TRBJ1-1,TRBV5-1,CASSSGGLQGLKSEAFF,TGCGCCAGCAGCTCGGGTGGGCTACAGGGTCTCAAGTCTGAAGCTTTCTTT
-,TRBD2,TRBJ2-1,TRBV10-3,CAISKGLAIGSYNEQFF,TGTGCCATCAGCAAGGGACTAGCGATAGGCTCCTACAATGAGCAGTTCTTC
once,-,TRBJ1-5,TRBV4-1,CASSQETGDGQPQHF,TGCGCCAGCAGCCAAGAAACAGGCGACGGTCAGCCCCAGCATTTT
-,-,TRBJ2-5,TRBV5-1,CASSLDLRGETQYF,TGCGCCAGCAGCTTGGATCTTAGAGGGGAGACCCAGTACTTC
-,-,TRBJ1-2,TRBV19,CASSIVPRGYGYTF,TGTGCCAGTAGTATAGTCCCACGGGGCTATGGCTACACCTTC
-,-,TRBJ1-5,TRBV7-9,CASSLGGGVTNQPQHF,TGTGCCAGCAGCTTAGGGGGAGGCGTTACCAATCAGCCCCAGCATTTT
-,-,TRBJ1-1,TRBV27,CASSLYQGGVGAFF,TGTGCCAGCAGTTTATATCAGGGTGGGGTGGGAGCTTTCTTT
-,TRBD2,TRBJ2-1,TRBV6-4,CASSDPYSGRVNEQFF,TGTGCCAGCAGTGACCCCTATAGCGGGAGGGTCAATGAGCAGTTCTTC
-,TRBD2,TRBJ2-7,TRBV19,CASSVTSGRNYEQYF,TGTGCCAGTAGTGTGACTAGCGGGAGAAACTACGAGCAGTACTTC
-,-,TRBJ1-2,TRBV19,CASTGGRPNYGYTF,TGTGCCAGTACCGGGGGAAGACCTAACTATGGCTACACCTTC
-,-,TRBJ2-3,TRBV4-1,CASSQAGRGGRTSTDTQYF,TGCGCCAGCAGCCAAGCGGGCAGGGGCGGACGAACTAGCACAGATACGCAGTATTTT
once,TRBD1,TRBJ1-3,TRBV7-9,CASSLSQGAGNTIYF,TGTGCCAGCAGCCTCTCCCAGGGGGCTGGAAACACCATATATTTT
few,TRBD1,TRBJ1-6,TRBV19,CASRKDRERSPLHF,TGTGCCAGTAGGAAGGACAGGGAACGGTCACCCCTCCACTTT
-,TRBD1,TRBJ2-7,TRBV5-6,CASSLRDSAYEQYF,TGTGCCAGCAGCTTGAGGGACAGCGCCTACGAGCAGTACTTC
-,TRBD2,TRBJ2-1,TRBV24-1,CATSEGLAGGQNEQFF,TGTGCCACCAGTGAAGGCCTAGCGGGAGGGCAAAATGAGCAGTTCTTC
-,TRBD1,TRBJ2-7,TRBV2,CASSLSGGRAYEQYF,TGTGCCAGCAGTTTGTCAGGGGGAAGAGCCTACGAGCAGTACTTC
-,-,TRBJ1-1,TRBV5-6,CASSPAGRGNTEAFF,TGTGCCAGCAGCCCCGCGGGACGGGGAAACACTGAAGCTTTCTTT
-,-,TRBJ1-5,TRBV7-9,CASSSTVQPQHF,TGTGCCAGCAGCTCGACAGTTCAGCCCCAGCATTTT
-,TRBD2,TRBJ2-7,TRBV6-5,CASSYASGRESYEQYF,TGTGCCAGCAGTTACGCAAGCGGGAGGGAATCATACGAGCAGTACTTC
-,-,TRBJ1-1,TRBV7-2,CASSQRRNTEAFF,TGTGCCAGCAGCCAGCGACGGAACACTGAAGCTTTCTTT
once,TRBD2,TRBJ2-7,TRBV6-5,CASGRGDGLSYEQYF,TGTGCCAGCGGCCGGGGGGACGGTCTCTCCTACGAGCAGTACTTC
-,-,TRBJ2-3,TRBV18,CASSPPSTTDTQYF,TGTGCCAGCTCACCACCGAGCACCACAGATACGCAGTATTTT
-,TRBD2,TRBJ2-1,TRBV7-3,CASSLRSLADYNEQFF,TGTGCCAGCAGCTTAAGAAGTCTAGCGGATTACAATGAGCAGTTCTTC
once,-,TRBJ2-2,TRBV18,CASSPVGSRTNTGELFF,TGTGCCAGCTCACCTGTCGGGTCAAGGACGAACACCGGGGAGCTGTTTTTT
-,-,TRBJ1-3,TRBV6-5,CASSVGRISGNTIYF,TGTGCCAGCTCAGTCGGGAGGATCTCTGGAAACACCATATATTTT
-,-,TRBJ2-1,TRBV28,CASSLVQINEQFF,TGTGCCAGCAGTTTAGTACAGATAAATGAGCAGTTCTTC
-,TRBD1,TRBJ1-2,TRBV5-6,CASSHGTGLDYGYTF,TGTGCCAGCAGCCACGGGACAGGGTTAGACTATGGCTACACCTTC
-,-,TRBJ1-5,TRBV6-5,CASSAGQPQHF,TGTGCCAGCTCTGCGGGTCAGCCCCAGCATTTT
-,TRBD1,TRBJ1-2,TRBV5-6,CASRFTGVGYGYTF,TGTGCCAGCAGATTTACAGGGGTCGGCTATGGCTACACCTTC
few,TRBD1,TRBJ2-2,TRBV4-1,CASSDRGNTGELFF,TGCGCCAGCAGCGACAGGGGTAACACCGGGGAGCTGTTTTTT
-,TRBD1,TRBJ2-7,TRBV11-3,CASQQGEDEQYF,TGTGCCAGCCAACAGGGGGAGGACGAGCAGTACTTC
-,TRBD1,TRBJ2-1,TRBV29-1,CSGTGLNEQFF,TGCAGCGGGACAGGCCTCAATGAGCAGTTCTTC
-,-,TRBJ2-7,TRBV7-2,CASSSRPGATSYEQYF,TGTGCCAGCAGCTCTAGACCAGGGGCTACTTCCTACGAGCAGTACTTC